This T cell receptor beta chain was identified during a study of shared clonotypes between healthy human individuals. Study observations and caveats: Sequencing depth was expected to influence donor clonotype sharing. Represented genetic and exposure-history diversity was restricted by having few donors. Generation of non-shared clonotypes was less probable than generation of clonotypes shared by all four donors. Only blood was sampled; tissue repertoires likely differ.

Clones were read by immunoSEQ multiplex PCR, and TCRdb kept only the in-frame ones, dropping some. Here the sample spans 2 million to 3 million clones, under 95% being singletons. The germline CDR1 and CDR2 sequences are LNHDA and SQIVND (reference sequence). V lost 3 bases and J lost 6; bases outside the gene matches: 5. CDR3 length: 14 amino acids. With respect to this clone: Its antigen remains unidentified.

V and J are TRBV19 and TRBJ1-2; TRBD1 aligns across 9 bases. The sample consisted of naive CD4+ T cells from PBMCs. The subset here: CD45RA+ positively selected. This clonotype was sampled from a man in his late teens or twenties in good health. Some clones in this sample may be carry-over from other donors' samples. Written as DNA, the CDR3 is TGTGCCAGTAGTATCCACAGGGGGCGGGATGGCTACACCTTC. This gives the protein CASSIHRGRDGYTF.